This is a list of T cell receptor beta chains from one sample in a study of T-cell memory formation after mild COVID-19. MiXCR, applied by TCRdb to the 5' RACE reads, yields one record per CDR3 protein. The repertoire includes hundreds of thousands of distinct CDR3 sequences, 20% to 30% of them detected once, and around 12% sits in the top ten. Sequencing used PBMCs or a T cell subset sorted from them (not recorded which). These receptors were collected from an adult woman who had mild COVID-19 (a few samples of this study predate the infection). Cell type and time point are not known. Each CDR3 is given with its conserved first and last residue. A D gene is named only where the DNA matches it firmly. Not every row has a clone size; where given, it reads once, few, many or a size class.

d_gene,v_gene,abundance,j_gene,CDR3nt,CDR3aa
NA,TRBV11-1,few,TRBJ1-1,TGTGCCAGCAGCCTAACGGATTTCAACACTGAAGCTTTCTTT,CASSLTDFNTEAFF
TRBD1,TRBV6-1,few,TRBJ1-4,TGTGCCAGCAGTGGACAGGGGGGAAATGAAAAACTGTTTTTT,CASSGQGGNEKLFF
NA,TRBV7-9,few,TRBJ2-5,TGTGCCAGCAGCTTAAGAGGAGGGGGCGGTCAAGAGACCCAGTACTTC,CASSLRGGGGQETQYF
NA,TRBV10-3,few,TRBJ2-5,TGTGCCACCGGCGGGGTAGAGACCCAGTACTTC,CATGGVETQYF
NA,TRBV4-2,few,TRBJ2-5,TGTGCCAGCAGCCAAGAACTAGTCCTAGAGACCCAGTACTTC,CASSQELVLETQYF
NA,TRBV2,NA,TRBJ2-5,TGTGCCAGCAGTGATCTTTCGACGCTTCAAGAGACCCAGTACTTC,CASSDLSTLQETQYF
NA,TRBV5-4,NA,TRBJ2-5,TGTGCCAGCAGCTTGAGGGACACAACACAAGAGACCCAGTACTTC,CASSLRDTTQETQYF
TRBD1,TRBV10-3,NA,TRBJ1-1,TGTGCCATCAGTGACCCCGGACAGGGAAACACTGAAGCTTTCTTT,CAISDPGQGNTEAFF
NA,TRBV6-6,few,TRBJ1-2,TGTGCCAGCAGTTACGTGGCAAAAAACTATGGCTACACCTTC,CASSYVAKNYGYTF
NA,TRBV2,few,TRBJ2-1,TGTGCCAGCATAAAAGGGGGCGGGAGGAATGAGCAGTTCTTC,CASIKGGGRNEQFF
NA,TRBV6-5,NA,TRBJ2-1,TGTGCCAGCAGTTCACCAGGGGAAACCTTAAGCAATGAGCAGTTCTTC,CASSSPGETLSNEQFF
NA,TRBV5-1,NA,TRBJ2-4,TGCGCCAGCAGCTTACAGGGAGACATTCAGTACTTC,CASSLQGDIQYF
TRBD2,TRBV12-3/TRBV12-4,few,TRBJ2-3,TGTGCCAGCAGTTCCTCTAGCGGGGGGAGAGGTACGCAGTATTTT,CASSSSSGGRGTQYF
TRBD1,TRBV24-1,NA,TRBJ2-7,TGTGCCACCAGTGATACCGGACAGGGAGAAACCTACGAGCAGTACTTC,CATSDTGQGETYEQYF
NA,TRBV18,NA,TRBJ2-3,TGTGCCAGCTCACCACCGAGGCCCGGAGATACGCAGTATTTT,CASSPPRPGDTQYF
NA,TRBV20-1,few,TRBJ2-1,TGCAGTGCTAGAGAACCCAGGACGGGGCGAGATGAGCAGTTCTTC,CSAREPRTGRDEQFF
NA,TRBV19,NA,TRBJ1-1,TGTGCCAGCGTTAAGACAGGCGCTGGGTACACTGAAGCTTTCTTT,CASVKTGAGYTEAFF
TRBD2,TRBV2,few,TRBJ2-7,TGTGCCAGTCGGGGTAGAGGCGGGAGGAGCGGCGAGCAGTACTTC,CASRGRGGRSGEQYF
TRBD2,TRBV10-3,few,TRBJ2-2,TGTGCCATCACCGCCGGGACTAGCGAGACCGGGGAGCTGTTTTTT,CAITAGTSETGELFF
TRBD1,TRBV7-9,NA,TRBJ2-1,TGTGCCAGCAGCTATTGGGACAGGGATCGTGAGCAGTTCTTC,CASSYWDRDREQFF
TRBD1,TRBV12-3/TRBV12-4,few,TRBJ2-5,TGTGCCAGCAGGGGGACAGGGGGCCCGGAGACCCAGTACTTC,CASRGTGGPETQYF
NA,TRBV29-1,NA,TRBJ2-2,TGCAGCGTTGAAGCGGGCACCGGGGAGCTGTTTTTT,CSVEAGTGELFF
NA,TRBV5-1,NA,TRBJ1-1,TGCGCCAGCAAGGGCAGGGGGAACACTGAAGCTTTCTTT,CASKGRGNTEAFF
TRBD1,TRBV24-1,NA,TRBJ2-1,TGTGCCACCAGTGATTTCCGGGACAGGGGGCTAAATGAGCAGTTCTTC,CATSDFRDRGLNEQFF
NA,TRBV7-9,NA,TRBJ1-1,TGTGCCAGCAGCTTAGCGAACGGGGTCCCTGAAGCTTTCTTT,CASSLANGVPEAFF
TRBD2,TRBV10-3,few,TRBJ2-3,TGTGCCACAGAGCGGGAGGGCCCAATCACAGATACGCAGTATTTT,CATEREGPITDTQYF
NA,TRBV2,NA,TRBJ1-3,TGTGCCAGCAGTGAAATTGGCGGAAACACCATATATTTT,CASSEIGGNTIYF
NA,TRBV12-3/TRBV12-4,many,TRBJ2-1,TGTGCCAGCAGTACGAACCTAGACAATGAGCAGTTCTTC,CASSTNLDNEQFF
TRBD2,TRBV7-2,many,TRBJ2-7,TGTGCCAGCAGTTCTAGCGGGGGCGACTACGAGCAGTACTTC,CASSSSGGDYEQYF
TRBD2,TRBV24-1,NA,TRBJ2-1,TGTGCCACCAGTGATGCTGGACTAGCGGGGACGCACTACAATGAGCAGTTCTTC,CATSDAGLAGTHYNEQFF
NA,TRBV4-3,few,TRBJ2-3,TGCGCCAGCAGCCAACGGACTGGCACAGATACGCAGTATTTT,CASSQRTGTDTQYF
NA,TRBV7-9,NA,TRBJ1-1,TGTGCCAGCAGCCCCCCGGCCGGCACTGAAGCTTTCTTT,CASSPPAGTEAFF
NA,TRBV18,few,TRBJ2-7,TGTGCCAGCTCACCCGGGAACAGGGACGAGCAGTACTTC,CASSPGNRDEQYF
NA,TRBV5-1,few,TRBJ2-2,TGCGCCAGCAGCTTGATGCAGGGATCGACCGGGGAGCTGTTTTTT,CASSLMQGSTGELFF
TRBD1,TRBV5-1,few,TRBJ1-1,TGCGCCAGCAGCTTGGAGGGACAGGAAGCTTTCTTT,CASSLEGQEAFF
TRBD1,TRBV12-3/TRBV12-4,few,TRBJ1-1,TGTGCCAGCAGTTTAGAGGGGGCGCCGGCTTTCTTT,CASSLEGAPAFF
NA,TRBV4-3,NA,TRBJ1-2,TGCGCCAGCAGCCAGCAGACCGGGGACTGGCTCTCCCACCTTTATGGCTACACCTTC,CASSQQTGDWLSHLYGYTF
NA,TRBV3-1,NA,TRBJ2-2,TGTGCCAGCAGGGCAGGGGGGTGGACCGGGGAGCTGTTTTTT,CASRAGGWTGELFF
NA,TRBV14,few,TRBJ2-7,TGTGCCAGCAGCCGGATTGATGAGGGCTCCTACGAGCAGTACTTC,CASSRIDEGSYEQYF
NA,TRBV4-1,few,TRBJ1-5,TGCGCCAGCAGCCAAGGGGCCAGGGGCCGAGGCAATCAGCCCCAGCATTTT,CASSQGARGRGNQPQHF
NA,TRBV6-4,NA,TRBJ1-2,TGTGCCAGCAGTGCAAGGACTAACTATGGCTACACCTTC,CASSARTNYGYTF
TRBD2,TRBV2,NA,TRBJ2-2,TGTGCCAGCAGTGAACTAGCGGGGGCCACCGGGGAGCTGTTTTTT,CASSELAGATGELFF
TRBD1,TRBV12-3/TRBV12-4,NA,TRBJ2-1,TGTGCCAGCAGTTTTACAGGGGGCGCCAACAATGAGCAGTTCTTC,CASSFTGGANNEQFF
TRBD2,TRBV20-1,NA,TRBJ2-1,TGCAGTGCTAGAGGCCTAGCGGGGGGGCCGAATGAGCAGTTCTTC,CSARGLAGGPNEQFF
TRBD1,TRBV7-2,NA,TRBJ2-7,TGTGCCAGCAGCCCAGGGTGGCAGGGGGTCAACGAGCAGTACTTC,CASSPGWQGVNEQYF
NA,TRBV12-3/TRBV12-4,few,TRBJ2-1,TGTGCCAGCAGATACACAGGGAAATACTACACTGAGCAGTTCTTC,CASRYTGKYYTEQFF